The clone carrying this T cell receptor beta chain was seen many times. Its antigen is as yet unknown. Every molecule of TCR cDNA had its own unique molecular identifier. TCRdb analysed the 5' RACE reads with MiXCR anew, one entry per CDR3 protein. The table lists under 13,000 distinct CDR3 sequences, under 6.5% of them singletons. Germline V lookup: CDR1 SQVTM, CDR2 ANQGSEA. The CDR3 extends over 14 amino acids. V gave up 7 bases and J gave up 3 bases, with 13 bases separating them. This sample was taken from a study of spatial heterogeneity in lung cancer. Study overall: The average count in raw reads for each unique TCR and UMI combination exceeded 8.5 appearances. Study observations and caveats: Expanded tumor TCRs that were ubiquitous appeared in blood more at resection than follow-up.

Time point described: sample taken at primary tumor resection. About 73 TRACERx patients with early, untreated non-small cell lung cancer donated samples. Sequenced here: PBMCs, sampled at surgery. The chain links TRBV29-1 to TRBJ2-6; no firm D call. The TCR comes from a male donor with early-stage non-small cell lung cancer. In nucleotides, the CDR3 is TGCAGCGCCTTGATAGGTGGTGGGGCCAACGTCCTGACTTTC. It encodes CSALIGGGANVLTF.